Presented here are 27 T cell receptor beta chains from one specimen sequenced in a study of vaccination and CD4 T cells after COVID-19. Sequenced with the Oncomine TCR Beta short-read assay was DNA taken from cultured CD4+ T cells. Genomic DNA extraction was carried out from cultured CD4+ T cells. From the PCR reads, TCRdb called clonotypes with MiXCR, one entry per CDR3 protein. Here the sample spans about 9,500 distinct CDR3 sequences, about 35% being singletons. Regarding treatment: approximately 10-day PBMC culture with coronavirus spike peptide pools or control peptides (ViraFEST assay). Collection of the unexposed donor's CD4+ T cells took place before the COVID-19 pandemic (2011-2018). These receptors are not linked to any known antigen. Sequenced input: CD4+ T cells from blood, cultured in vitro. The origin of the receptors is a human donor in good health.

This clonotype has only a few counts. The J gene is TRBJ1-5, the V gene TRBV28, with D possibly matching TRBD1 (5 bases). V lost 5 bases and J lost 0, with 8 bases in between. There are 14 residues in the CDR3. CDR1 and CDR2 from the germline V gene are MDHEN and SYDVKM. CDR3 residues: CASSRDYSNQPQHF. The CDR3 DNA follows: TGTGCCAGCAGTAGGGACTATAGCAATCAGCCCCAGCATTTT. Variable domain in full (rest from reference TRBV28 and TRBJ1-5): DVKVTQSSRYLVKRTGEKVFLECVQDMDHENMFWYRQDPGLGLRLIYFSYDVKMKEKGDIPEGYSVSREKKERFSLILESASTNQTSMYLCASSRDYSNQPQHFGDGTRLSIL.

In its sample, this clonotype was seen once. The CDR3 coding sequence is TGTGCCAGCAGAGGGGGGGGGGGAGACTATGGCTACACCTTC. Its protein product is CASRGGGGDYGYTF. The chain employs TRBV28 and TRBJ1-2; maybe TRBD1 (6 bases). V lost 6 bases and J lost 3, with 14 bases in between. Germline V CDR1 and CDR2: MDHEN, SYDVKM. The CDR3 contains 14 residues.

This clonotype was recorded a few times. The gene calls are TRBV28 and TRBJ1-2; no clear D. Trimming took off 2 bases at V and 7 bases at J, with 17 bases between the two ends. The CDR3 length is 15 residues. Per the germline V gene, CDR1 is MDHEN and CDR2 is SYDVKM. The CDR3 sequence is CASSLEDRAGRGYTF. The CDR3 DNA reads TGTGCCAGCAGTTTAGAAGATAGAGCCGGGCGTGGCTACACCTTC.

This clonotype was counted only a few times. The chain joins TRBV11-2 to TRBJ1-2, with TRBD1 matching over 9 bases. The length of the CDR3 is 14 residues. The germline CDR1 and CDR2 sequences are SGHAT and FQNNGV. Unmatched junction bases numbered 6, after V lost 5 bases and J lost 5 bases. Here the CDR3 reads CASSRSDRGYGYTF. The CDR3 DNA is TGTGCCAGCAGCCGATCGGACAGGGGTTATGGCTACACCTTC.

The chain is built from TRBV20-1 and TRBJ2-5, with D maybe TRBD1 (5 bases). CDR3 length: 13 amino acids. Germline CDR1 is DFQATT and CDR2 is SNEGSKA (reference sequence). Trimming cost V 0 bases and J 5 bases, with 10 bases left between them. In DNA form, the CDR3 reads TGCAGTGCTAGAGATCCAGGGCCGGAGACCCAGTACTTC. It yields the protein CSARDPGPETQYF.

This clonotype was seen only a few times. The V gene is TRBV20-1, the J gene TRBJ2-7, with 8 bases identical to TRBD2. Germline-derived CDR1 and CDR2 are DFQATT and SNEGSKA (reference sequence). J was trimmed by 6 bases and V by 7 bases; bases with no gene match: 11. The CDR3 contains 13 residues. CDR3 nucleotides: TGCAGTGTCGCGAACGGGAGGGCCTCCGAGCAGTACTTC. Protein product: CSVANGRASEQYF.

V is TRBV12-3 or TRBV12-4 and J is TRBJ1-6, with D possibly being TRBD1 (6 bases). V was pared by 7 bases and J by 5 bases, with 12 bases between. The CDR3 is made up of 14 amino acids. The CDR3 loop reads CASNTQGDNSPLHF. The CDR3 bases are TGTGCCAGCAACACACAGGGAGATAATTCACCCCTCCACTTT.

The rearrangement links TRBV2 to TRBJ2-7; 8 nucleotides align to TRBD1. This CDR3 has 14 amino acids. J was trimmed by 3 bases and V by 6 bases; bases with no gene match: 7. Germline values: CDR1 SNHLY, CDR2 FYNNEI. CDR3 loop: CASRIGQGGYEQYF. The CDR3 coding sequence is TGTGCCAGCAGGATCGGACAGGGAGGCTACGAGCAGTACTTC. The whole variable domain, filled in from reference TRBV2 and TRBJ2-7, reads EPEVTQTPSHQVTQMGQEVILRCVPISNHLYFYWYRQILGQKVEFLVSFYNNEISEKSEIFDDQFSVERPDGSNFTLKIRSTKLEDSAMYFCASRIGQGGYEQYFGPGTRLTVT.

The V call is TRBV20-1, the J call TRBJ2-3, with D possibly TRBD1 on 6 matching bases. The V gene lost 0 bases and the J gene lost 3 bases, with 19 bases spanning the gap. The CDR3 extends over 17 amino acids. Germline CDR1 is DFQATT and CDR2 is SNEGSKA (reference sequence). The CDR3 loop is CSARDLGKQGGTDTQYF. Here the CDR3 DNA reads TGCAGTGCTAGAGATCTTGGAAAACAGGGCGGAACAGATACGCAGTATTTT.

There are a few counts of this clonotype. The V and J genes are TRBV19 and TRBJ2-7, with 7 bases that match TRBD1. V trimming: 3 bases; J trimming: 5 bases; junction bases outside the gene matches: 7. CDR1 and CDR2 from the germline V gene are LNHDA and SQIVND (reference sequence). The CDR3 is 14 amino acids. The CDR3 DNA follows: TGTGCCAGTAGTATTAGACAGGGAAGGAACGAGCAGTACTTC. As protein: CASSIRQGRNEQYF.

Only a few counts were recorded for this clonotype. This chain joins TRBV20-1 and TRBJ2-5; D possibly uses TRBD1 or TRBD2 (6 bases each). The CDR3 sequence is 12 residues long. V shed 6 bases and J shed 5 bases, with 13 bases lying between them. The germline CDR1 and CDR2 sequences are DFQATT and SNEGSKA (reference sequence). DNA for the CDR3: TGCAGTGCCCTAAGGGGGGAGGAGACCCAGTACTTC. Amino acid sequence: CSALRGEETQYF.

The chain uses TRBV7-2 and TRBJ1-5; the D gene is possibly TRBD1 (6 bases). The germline gives CDR1 SGHTA, CDR2 FQGNSA. The CDR3 contains 13 residues. V gave up 6 bases and J gave up 5 bases, with 11 bases separating them. The CDR3 loop is CASSLRQDQPQHF. CDR3 coding DNA: TGTGCCAGCAGTTTAAGACAGGATCAGCCCCAGCATTTT.

The V and J genes are TRBV10-3 and TRBJ2-2, with 8 nucleotides matching TRBD1. V was clipped by 3 bases and J by 6 bases; unmatched bases: 12. Germline V gene sequence: CDR1 ENHRY, CDR2 SYGVKD. This CDR3 has 17 residues. CDR3 nucleotide sequence: TGTGCCATCAGTGAAGATCAGGACAGGGAAATCGCCGGGGAGCTGTTTTTT. Translation gives CAISEDQDREIAGELFF.

The chain links TRBV7-6 to TRBJ2-5; the D gene is possibly TRBD1 (5 bases). The V end lost 2 bases, the J end lost 4 bases, and 11 bases lay between the germline ends. CDR1 is SGHVS and CDR2 is FNYEAQ in the germline V gene. CDR3 length: 14 residues. The CDR3 loop is CASSLTGPLETQYF. In DNA, the CDR3 is TGTGCCAGCAGCTTAACAGGTCCCCTAGAGACCCAGTACTTC. Drawing the rest from reference TRBV7-6 and TRBJ2-5, the complete variable domain is GAGVSQSPRYKVTKRGQDVALRCDPISGHVSLYWYRQALGQGPEFLTYFNYEAQQDKSGLPNDRFSAERPEGSISTLTIQRTEQRDSAMYRCASSLTGPLETQYFGPGTRLLVL.

In this sample, this clonotype turned up a few times. The V and J genes are TRBV28 and TRBJ1-2; D perhaps matches TRBD1 (5 bases). CDR3 length: 14 residues. V shed 6 bases and J shed 4 bases, with 15 bases lying between them. Germline loops: CDR1 MDHEN, CDR2 SYDVKM. The CDR3, as DNA: TGTGCCAGCAGCCTCCGGGCAGGGACCTATGGCTACACCTTC. Translated, it gives CASSLRAGTYGYTF.

This clonotype was seen more than once but under ten times. The V gene is TRBV7-3, the J gene TRBJ1-1; maybe TRBD1 (5 bases). CDR3 size: 14 residues. From germline, CDR1 is SGHTA and CDR2 FQGTGA. V lost 2 bases and J 4 bases, leaving 11 bases between the germline ends. The CDR3 DNA reads TGTGCCAGCAGCTTAGGGGCAGGGACCACTGAAGCTTTCTTT. Encoded protein: CASSLGAGTTEAFF.

The chain recombines TRBV7-2 with TRBJ1-6; tentative D call: TRBD1 (5 bases). V was trimmed by 0 bases and J by 6 bases, leaving 15 bases between them. This CDR3 contains 17 residues. CDR1 and CDR2 from the germline V gene are SGHTA and FQGNSA. Written as DNA, the CDR3 is TGTGCCAGCAGCTTAGCGCCCCCGGGGACTGCTAATTCACCCCTCCACTTT. Protein product: CASSLAPPGTANSPLHF.

The chain has TRBV27 and TRBJ2-1, with 10 bases identical to TRBD2. The germline gives CDR1 MNHEY, CDR2 SMNVEV (reference sequence). The V gene end was trimmed by 3 bases and the J gene end by 8 bases; junction bases not matched to a gene: 16. There are 18 residues in the CDR3. The CDR3 region has the DNA TGTGCCAGCAGTTTCGGGCTAGCGGGAGCACAATGGAGGGATGAGCAGTTCTTC. It codes for CASSFGLAGAQWRDEQFF.

The chain employs TRBV2 and TRBJ2-3; 9 bases fit TRBD2. CDR1 SNHLY and CDR2 FYNNEI come from the germline V gene. The CDR3 is 16 amino acids. The junction had 8 bases not matched to a gene; V was cut back by 1 base and J by 6 bases. CDR3 loop: CASSEEGGRVLDTQYF. The CDR3 DNA sequence: TGTGCCAGCAGTGAAGAGGGCGGGAGGGTGTTGGATACGCAGTATTTT.

The chain links TRBV20-1 to TRBJ2-2; D remains ambiguous. The CDR3 runs to 13 residues. Germline V lookup: CDR1 DFQATT, CDR2 SNEGSKA (reference sequence). V lost 0 bases, J lost 5 bases, and 7 bases lay in between. CDR3 sequence (DNA): TGCAGTGCTAGAGACAGAGCAACCGGGGAGCTGTTTTTT. Encoded protein: CSARDRATGELFF.

The chain uses TRBV2 and TRBJ2-7, with TRBD1 matching 8 bases. CDR1 and CDR2 from the germline V gene are SNHLY and FYNNEI. Losses at the gene ends were 3 bases for V and 1 base for J; bases not matched to a gene: 14. There are 18 residues in the CDR3. The DNA for the CDR3 is TGTGCCAGCAGTGAGCTCTTTAGGAGGACAGGGTTTTCCTACGAGCAGTACTTC. It encodes CASSELFRRTGFSYEQYF.

The chain links TRBV6-1 to TRBJ2-1; 11 nucleotides line up with TRBD1. CDR1 is MNHNS and CDR2 is SASEGT in the germline V gene. The CDR3 extends over 19 amino acids. The trim removed 5 bases at V and 9 bases at J, leaving 21 bases unmatched. DNA for the CDR3: TGTGCCAGCAGTACCCGGGACAGGGGGTTTTTCGCGGGAGCGAGTGAGCAGTTCTTC. Its translation is CASSTRDRGFFAGASEQFF.

This clonotype was seen a few times. The chain joins TRBV28 to TRBJ1-2; possibly TRBD1 for D (5 bases). V was trimmed by 2 bases and J by 6 bases, leaving 13 bases between them. The germline V gene encodes CDR1 MDHEN and CDR2 SYDVKM. The CDR3 sequence is 14 residues long. The CDR3: CASSLAGLGDGYTF. In nucleotides, the CDR3 is TGTGCCAGCAGTTTAGCAGGACTAGGGGATGGCTACACCTTC.

V gene TRBV7-9 combines with J gene TRBJ2-2, with D tentatively TRBD2 (5 bases). V lost 4 bases and J 7 bases, leaving 22 bases between the germline ends. Per germline, CDR1 SEHNR and CDR2 FQNEAQ (reference sequence). CDR3 length: 17 residues. CDR3 nucleotides: TGTGCCAGCAGCTACCCGCGGACCGGAACCGGGGTCGGGGAGCTGTTTTTT. Amino acid sequence: CASSYPRTGTGVGELFF.

The rearrangement links TRBV5-4 to TRBJ2-1, with TRBD2 as a possible D gene (5 bases). The CDR3 sequence is 16 residues long. Between the trimmed V and J ends, which lost 5 bases and 6 bases, there was a span of 21 bases. The germline V gene has CDR1 SGHNT and CDR2 YYREEE (reference sequence). The CDR3, as DNA: TGTGCCAGCAGTCAATCGCAACCACACGCGGGCAATGAGCAGTTCTTC. Translation: CASSQSQPHAGNEQFF.

This clonotype was picked up a small number of times. The rearrangement links TRBV6-1 to TRBJ2-7; D perhaps matches TRBD1 (5 bases). In germline, CDR1 is MNHNS, CDR2 SASEGT. The CDR3 runs 13 residues. Trimming cost V 6 bases and J 3 bases, with 12 bases left between them. The CDR3 DNA reads as TGTGCCAGCAGCCCCAGGGCCGGCTACGAGCAGTACTTC. This gives the protein CASSPRAGYEQYF.

The CDR3 reads CASSFGGGSEPQHF. In DNA, the CDR3 is TGTGCCAGCAGCTTCGGCGGGGGCTCCGAGCCCCAGCATTTT. The V call is TRBV5-4, the J call TRBJ1-5, with D perhaps TRBD1 (6 bases). Germline V lookup: CDR1 SGHNT, CDR2 YYREEE (reference sequence). V was clipped by 2 bases and J by 8 bases, with 14 bases between them. The CDR3 length is 14 residues.